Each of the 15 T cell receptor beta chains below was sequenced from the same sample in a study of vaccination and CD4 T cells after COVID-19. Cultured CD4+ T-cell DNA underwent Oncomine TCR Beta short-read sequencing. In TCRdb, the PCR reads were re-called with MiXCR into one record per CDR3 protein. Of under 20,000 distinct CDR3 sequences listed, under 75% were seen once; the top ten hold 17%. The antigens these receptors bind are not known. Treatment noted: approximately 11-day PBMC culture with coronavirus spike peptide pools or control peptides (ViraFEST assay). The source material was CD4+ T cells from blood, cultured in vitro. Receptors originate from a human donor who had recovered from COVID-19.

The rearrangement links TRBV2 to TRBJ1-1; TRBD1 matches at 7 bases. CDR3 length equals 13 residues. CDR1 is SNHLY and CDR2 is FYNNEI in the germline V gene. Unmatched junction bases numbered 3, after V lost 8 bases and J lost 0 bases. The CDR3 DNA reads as TGTGCCAGCCGGACAGGCATGAACACTGAAGCTTTCTTT. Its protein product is CASRTGMNTEAFF. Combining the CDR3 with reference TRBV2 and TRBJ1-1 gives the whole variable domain EPEVTQTPSHQVTQMGQEVILRCVPISNHLYFYWYRQILGQKVEFLVSFYNNEISEKSEIFDDQFSVERPDGSNFTLKIRSTKLEDSAMYFCASRTGMNTEAFFGQGTRLTVV.

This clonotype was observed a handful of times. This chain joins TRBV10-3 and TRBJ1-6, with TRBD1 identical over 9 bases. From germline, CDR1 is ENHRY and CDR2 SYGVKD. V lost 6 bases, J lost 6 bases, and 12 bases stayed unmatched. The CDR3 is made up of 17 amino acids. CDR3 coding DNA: TGTGCCATCAGACGAACTACGGGACAGGGAGGTAATTCACCCCTCCACTTT. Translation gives CAIRRTTGQGGNSPLHF.

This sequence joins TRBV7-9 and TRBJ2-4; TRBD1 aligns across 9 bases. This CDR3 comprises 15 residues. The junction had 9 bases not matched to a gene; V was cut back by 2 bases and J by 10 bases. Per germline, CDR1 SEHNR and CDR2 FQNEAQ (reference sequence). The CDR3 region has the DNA TGTGCCAGCAGCTTAAGGGGACAGGGCCTTCGGATTCAGTACTTC. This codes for CASSLRGQGLRIQYF.

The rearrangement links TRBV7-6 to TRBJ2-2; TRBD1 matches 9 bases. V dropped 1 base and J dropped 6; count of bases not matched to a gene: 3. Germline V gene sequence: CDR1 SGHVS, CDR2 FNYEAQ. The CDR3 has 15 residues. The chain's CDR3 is CASSLGDRAAGELFF. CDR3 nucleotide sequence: TGTGCCAGCAGCTTAGGGGACAGGGCCGCCGGGGAGCTGTTTTTT.

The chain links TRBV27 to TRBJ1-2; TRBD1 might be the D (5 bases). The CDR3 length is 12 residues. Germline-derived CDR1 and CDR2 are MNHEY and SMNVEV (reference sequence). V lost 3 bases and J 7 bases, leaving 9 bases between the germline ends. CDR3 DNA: TGTGCCAGCAGTTTTGTGGGGGGTGGCTACACCTTC. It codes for CASSFVGGGYTF.

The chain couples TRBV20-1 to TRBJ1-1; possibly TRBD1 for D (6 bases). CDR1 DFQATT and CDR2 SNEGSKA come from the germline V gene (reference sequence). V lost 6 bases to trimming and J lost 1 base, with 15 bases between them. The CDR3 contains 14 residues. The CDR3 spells CSARRRGQNTEAFF. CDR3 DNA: TGCAGTGCGCGGAGACGGGGACAGAACACTGAAGCTTTCTTT.

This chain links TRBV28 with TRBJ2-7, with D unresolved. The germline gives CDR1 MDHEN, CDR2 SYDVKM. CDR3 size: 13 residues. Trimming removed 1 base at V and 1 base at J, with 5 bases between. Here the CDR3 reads CASSLLRSYEQYF. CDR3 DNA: TGTGCCAGCAGTTTATTGAGATCCTACGAGCAGTACTTC.

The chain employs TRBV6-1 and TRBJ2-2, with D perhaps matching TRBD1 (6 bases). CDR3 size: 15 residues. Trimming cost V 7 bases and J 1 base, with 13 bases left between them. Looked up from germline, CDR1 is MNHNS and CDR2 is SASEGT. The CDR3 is CASTKKGENTGELFF. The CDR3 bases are TGTGCCAGCACTAAAAAGGGGGAGAACACCGGGGAGCTGTTTTTT.

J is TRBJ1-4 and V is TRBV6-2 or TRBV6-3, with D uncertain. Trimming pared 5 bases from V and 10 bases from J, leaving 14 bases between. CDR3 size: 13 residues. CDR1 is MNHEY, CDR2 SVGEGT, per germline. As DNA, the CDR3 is TGTGCCAGCAGTGAGGACCGGACGGGAAAACTGTTTTTT. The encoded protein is CASSEDRTGKLFF.

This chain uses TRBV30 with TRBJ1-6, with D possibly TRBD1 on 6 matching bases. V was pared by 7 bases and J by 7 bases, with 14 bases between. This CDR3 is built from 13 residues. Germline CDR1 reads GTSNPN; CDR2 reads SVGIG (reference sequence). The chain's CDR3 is CALGHFQNSPLHF. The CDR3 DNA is TGTGCCTTGGGACATTTTCAAAATTCACCCCTCCACTTT.

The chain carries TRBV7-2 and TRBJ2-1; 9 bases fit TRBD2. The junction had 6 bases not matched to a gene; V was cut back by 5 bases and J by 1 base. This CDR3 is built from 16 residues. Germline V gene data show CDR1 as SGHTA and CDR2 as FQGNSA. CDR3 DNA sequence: TGTGCCAGCAGCCTGTCGAGCGGGAGGTCCTACAATGAGCAGTTCTTC. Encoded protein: CASSLSSGRSYNEQFF.

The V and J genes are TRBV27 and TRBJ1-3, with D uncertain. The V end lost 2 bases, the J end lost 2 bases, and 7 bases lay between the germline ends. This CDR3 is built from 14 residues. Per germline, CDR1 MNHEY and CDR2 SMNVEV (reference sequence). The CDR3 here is CASSLGLTGNTIYF. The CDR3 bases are TGTGCCAGCAGTTTAGGGTTAACTGGAAACACCATATATTTT.

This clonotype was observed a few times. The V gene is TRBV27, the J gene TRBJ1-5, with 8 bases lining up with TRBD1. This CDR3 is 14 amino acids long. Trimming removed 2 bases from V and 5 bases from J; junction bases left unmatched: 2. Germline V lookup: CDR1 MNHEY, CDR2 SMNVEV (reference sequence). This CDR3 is CASSLRQGYQPQHF. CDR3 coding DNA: TGTGCCAGCAGTTTACGACAGGGGTATCAGCCCCAGCATTTT.

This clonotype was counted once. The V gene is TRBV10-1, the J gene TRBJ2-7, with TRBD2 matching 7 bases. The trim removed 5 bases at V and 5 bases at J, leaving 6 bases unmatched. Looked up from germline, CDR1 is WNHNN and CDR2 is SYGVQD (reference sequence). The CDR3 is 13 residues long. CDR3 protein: CASSFGGGDEQYF. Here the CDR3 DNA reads TGCGCCAGCAGTTTTGGGGGAGGGGACGAGCAGTACTTC.

The CDR3 loop reads CSVLLIGVAGVGETQYF. The CDR3 DNA follows: TGCAGCGTTCTACTTATTGGGGTAGCGGGAGTAGGTGAGACCCAGTACTTC. The V call is TRBV29-1, the J call TRBJ2-5, with TRBD2 matching over 9 bases. The J segment lost 5 bases and the V segment lost 5 bases, leaving 18 bases of the junction unmatched. The CDR3 length is 17 residues. Germline CDR1 and CDR2: SQVTM and ANQGSEA.